This T cell receptor (beta chain) stems from a study of shared clonotypes between healthy human individuals. Study results and caveats: Donor clonotype sharing was expected to depend on sequencing depth.

Generated by immunoSEQ multiplex PCR, the TCRdb table keeps only in-frame clones and is missing some. The sample comprises fewer than 850,000 clones, 60% to 80% of which are singletons, and around 1.8% rests with the top ten. A few counts support this clone. Its antigen remains unknown. Other DNA sequences within the sample encode an identical CDR3. The sample consisted of memory CD4+ T cells sorted from blood. This sample's subset: CD45RA-negative fraction. The clonotype originates from a woman between 25 and 40 years old in good health.

The CDR3 protein is CASSFFRGNTEAFF. As DNA, the CDR3 is TGTGCCAGCAGCTTTTTTAGGGGGAACACTGAAGCTTTCTTT. The chain combines TRBV7-9 with TRBJ1-1; TRBD1 might be the D (5 bases). V dropped 3 bases and J dropped 1 base, with 9 bases sitting between them. Looked up from germline, CDR1 is SEHNR and CDR2 is FQNEAQ (reference sequence). The CDR3 sequence is 14 residues long. Based on the CDR3 plus reference TRBV7-9 and TRBJ1-1, the full variable domain is DTGVSQNPRHKITKRGQNVTFRCDPISEHNRLYWYRQTLGQGPEFLTYFQNEAQLEKSRLLSDRFSAERPKGSFSTLEIQRTEQGDSAMYLCASSFFRGNTEAFFGQGTRLTVV.